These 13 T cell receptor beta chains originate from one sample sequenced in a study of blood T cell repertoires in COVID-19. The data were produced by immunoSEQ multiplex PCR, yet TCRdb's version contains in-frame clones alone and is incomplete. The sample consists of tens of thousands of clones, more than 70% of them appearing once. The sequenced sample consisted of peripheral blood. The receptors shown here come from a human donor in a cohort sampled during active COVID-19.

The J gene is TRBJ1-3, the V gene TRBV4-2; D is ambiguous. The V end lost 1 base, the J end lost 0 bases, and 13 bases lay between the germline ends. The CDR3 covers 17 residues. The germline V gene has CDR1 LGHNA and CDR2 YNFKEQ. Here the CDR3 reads CASSQAEAGISGNTIYF. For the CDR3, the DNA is TGTGCCAGCAGCCAAGCCGAGGCCGGAATCTCTGGAAACACCATATATTTT.

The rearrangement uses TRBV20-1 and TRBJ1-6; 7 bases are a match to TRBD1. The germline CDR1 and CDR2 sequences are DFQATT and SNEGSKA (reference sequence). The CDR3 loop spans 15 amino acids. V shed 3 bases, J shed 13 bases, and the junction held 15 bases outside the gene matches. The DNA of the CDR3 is TGCAGTGCTAGTAACATCGACAGGGCCTCAGTCCCCCTCCACTTT. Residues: CSASNIDRASVPLHF.

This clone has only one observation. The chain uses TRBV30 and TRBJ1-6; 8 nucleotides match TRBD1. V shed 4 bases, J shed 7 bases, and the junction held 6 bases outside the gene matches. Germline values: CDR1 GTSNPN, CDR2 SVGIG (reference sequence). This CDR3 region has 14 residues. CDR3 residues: CAWNRGIGNSPLHF. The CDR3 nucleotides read TGTGCCTGGAACAGGGGGATTGGGAATTCACCCCTCCACTTT. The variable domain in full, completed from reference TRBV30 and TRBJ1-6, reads SQTIHQWPATLVQPVGSPLSLECTVEGTSNPNLYWYRQAAGRGLQLLFYSVGIGQISSEVPQNLSASRPQDRQFILSSKKLLLSDSGFYLCAWNRGIGNSPLHFGNGTRLTVT.

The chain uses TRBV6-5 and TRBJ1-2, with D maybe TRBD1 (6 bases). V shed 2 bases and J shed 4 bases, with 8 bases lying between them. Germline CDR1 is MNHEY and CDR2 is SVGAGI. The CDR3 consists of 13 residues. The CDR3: CASSYEGVYGYTF. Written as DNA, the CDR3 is TGTGCCAGCAGTTACGAGGGGGTCTATGGCTACACCTTC.

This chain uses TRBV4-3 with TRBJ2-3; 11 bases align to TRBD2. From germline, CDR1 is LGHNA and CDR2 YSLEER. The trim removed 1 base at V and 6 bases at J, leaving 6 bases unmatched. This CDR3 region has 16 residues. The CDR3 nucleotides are TGCGCCAGCAGCCAAGCGGCTAGCGGGGGGTTGGATACGCAGTATTTT. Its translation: CASSQAASGGLDTQYF.

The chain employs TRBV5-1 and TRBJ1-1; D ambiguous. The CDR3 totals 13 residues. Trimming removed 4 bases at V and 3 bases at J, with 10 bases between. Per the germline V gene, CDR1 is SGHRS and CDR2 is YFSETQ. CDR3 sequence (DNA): TGCGCCAGCAGCGAAGGTAGCGACACTGAAGCTTTCTTT. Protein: CASSEGSDTEAFF.

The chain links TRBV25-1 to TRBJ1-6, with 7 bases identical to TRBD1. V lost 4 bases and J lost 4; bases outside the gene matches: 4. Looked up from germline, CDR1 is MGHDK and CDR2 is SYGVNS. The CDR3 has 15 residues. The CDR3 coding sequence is TGTGCCAGCAGTGGGGGACAGCGGTATAATTCACCCCTCCACTTT. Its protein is CASSGGQRYNSPLHF.

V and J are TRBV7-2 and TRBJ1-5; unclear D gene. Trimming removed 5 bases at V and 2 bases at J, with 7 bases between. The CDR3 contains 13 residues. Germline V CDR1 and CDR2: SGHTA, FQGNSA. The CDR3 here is CASSSRGNQPQHF. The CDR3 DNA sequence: TGTGCCAGCAGCAGCCGGGGCAATCAGCCCCAGCATTTT. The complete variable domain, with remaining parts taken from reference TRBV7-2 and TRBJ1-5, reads GAGVSQSPSNKVTEKGKDVELRCDPISGHTALYWYRQSLGQGLEFLIYFQGNSAPDKSGLPSDRFSAERTGGSVSTLTIQRTQQEDSAVYLCASSSRGNQPQHFGDGTRLSIL.

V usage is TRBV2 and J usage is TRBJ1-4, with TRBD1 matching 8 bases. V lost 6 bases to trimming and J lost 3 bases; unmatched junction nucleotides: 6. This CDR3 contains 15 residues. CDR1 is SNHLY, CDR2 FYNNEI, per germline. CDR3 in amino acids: CASRSGTGPNEKLFF. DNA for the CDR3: TGTGCCAGCAGGTCCGGGACAGGACCTAATGAAAAACTGTTTTTT. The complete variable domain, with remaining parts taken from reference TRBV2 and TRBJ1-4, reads EPEVTQTPSHQVTQMGQEVILRCVPISNHLYFYWYRQILGQKVEFLVSFYNNEISEKSEIFDDQFSVERPDGSNFTLKIRSTKLEDSAMYFCASRSGTGPNEKLFFGSGTQLSVL.

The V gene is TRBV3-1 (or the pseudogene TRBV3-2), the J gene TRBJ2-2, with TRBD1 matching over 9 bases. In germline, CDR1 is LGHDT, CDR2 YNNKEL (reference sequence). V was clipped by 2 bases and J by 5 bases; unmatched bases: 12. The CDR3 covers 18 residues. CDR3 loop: CASSQNPDRGLGTGELFF. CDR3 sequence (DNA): TGTGCCAGCAGCCAAAATCCGGACAGGGGCTTAGGGACCGGGGAGCTGTTTTTT.

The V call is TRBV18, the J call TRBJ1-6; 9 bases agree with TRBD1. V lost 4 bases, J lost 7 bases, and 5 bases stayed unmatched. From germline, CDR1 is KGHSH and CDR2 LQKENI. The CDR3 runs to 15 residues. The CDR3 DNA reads TGTGCCAGCTCACTCGACAGGGGGAAAAATTCACCCCTCCACTTT. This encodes CASSLDRGKNSPLHF. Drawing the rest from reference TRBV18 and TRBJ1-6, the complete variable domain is NAGVMQNPRHLVRRRGQEARLRCSPMKGHSHVYWYRQLPEEGLKFMVYLQKENIIDESGMPKERFSAEFPKEGPSILRIQQVVRGDSAAYFCASSLDRGKNSPLHFGNGTRLTVT.

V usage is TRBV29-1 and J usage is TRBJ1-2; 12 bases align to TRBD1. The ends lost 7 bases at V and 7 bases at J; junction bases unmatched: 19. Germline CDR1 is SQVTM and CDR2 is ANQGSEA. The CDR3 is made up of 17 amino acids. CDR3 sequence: CSASPGTGGRSRGGYTF. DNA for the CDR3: TGCAGCGCATCACCCGGGACAGGGGGCAGGAGCCGAGGTGGCTACACCTTC. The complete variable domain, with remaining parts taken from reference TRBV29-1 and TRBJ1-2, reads SAVISQKPSRDICQRGTSLTIQCQVDSQVTMMFWYRQQPGQSLTLIATANQGSEATYESGFVIDKFPISRPNLTFSTLTVSNMSPEDSSIYLCSASPGTGGRSRGGYTFGSGTRLTVV.

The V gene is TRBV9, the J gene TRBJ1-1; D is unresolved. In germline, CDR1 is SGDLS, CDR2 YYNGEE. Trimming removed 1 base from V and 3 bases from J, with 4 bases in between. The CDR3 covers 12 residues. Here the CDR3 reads CASSVTDTEAFF. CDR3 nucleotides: TGTGCCAGCAGCGTAACAGACACTGAAGCTTTCTTT.